This paragraph covers one T cell receptor beta chain sequence. This receptor's antigen is unknown. No quality values exist for individual bases; no much larger clone is one base distant. TCRbeta CDR3 regions were amplified from genomic DNA using the immunoSEQ Assay, a bias-controlled multiplex PCR. Per the source publication's procedure: Nucleated cell counts per sample were estimated from amplification of reference gene primers within the assay. To quantify the absolute abundance of each unique TCRbeta CDR3 rearrangement, sequence reads were collapsed and filtered. For each sample, productive Simpson clonality was calculated as the square root of Simpson's diversity index across productive rearrangements. TCRdb took this table from immuneACCESS and kept in-frame rearrangements with V and J called. Such tables lack part of the clones; where checked against another copy, unresolved V genes explain under half of the gap, and the rest is unexplained. D and trimming come from the DNA, and the V and J calls and clone size come from that table. Recorded for this sample are some 210,000 clones; over 75% of them occurred a single time. Around 9% of the sample goes to the ten largest clones.

Participants in the prospective study were aged about 18 to 100 years, lived in under 30 United States geographic areas, and enrolled through a virtual design. To assign participants to cohorts, the prospective study relied on clinical history that participants themselves reported in a screening survey and a study questionnaire. Recovered participants in ImmuneRACE Cohort 3 were defined as having two consecutive negative NP/OP PCR tests, clearance from a healthcare professional, or resolution of symptoms. In the prospective study, mobile phlebotomists collected whole blood, serum and a nasopharyngeal or oropharyngeal swab from each participant. Participants in the prospective study had the option to provide additional blood draws and questionnaires over a 2-month period. Before DNA extraction, prospective study blood samples were shipped either frozen or at room temperature. V has 5 bases trimmed and J has 2 bases trimmed; junction bases matching no gene number 10. The germline V gene specifies SGHTA as CDR1 and FQGNSA as CDR2. From the cysteine up to the phenylalanine, the CDR3 has a length of 17 residues. The entry retains the CDR3 DNA only, 51 bases that are in frame from base 1.

The sample originates from a study of blood T cell repertoires in COVID-19 (dated by TCRdb to the early 2020s). Broadly, across the study: Collaborator samples came from the United States, Italy and Spain and covered acute and convalescent phases of COVID-19. The material from the prospective study consisted of cDNA or gDNA derived from T cells, B-cell-depleted T cells, or PBMCs. Deeply sampled blood TCRbeta repertoires from subjects exposed to, actively infected with, or recovered from COVID-19 were included in the dataset. The repertoires were made available in a free public database intended to serve as a resource for research on the immune response to SARS-CoV-2. The samples were drawn from two sources: the first 160 participants of the ongoing ImmuneRACE study, and over 1,000 subjects contributed by 6 global collaborators. The sample metadata nearly always contained a de-identified subject ID, COVID-19 status, age in years and sex. HLA class I and class II types, where available, came from metadata supplied by the sample provider rather than from assay-based typing.

Broad study findings and their caveats: The quantity of clinical and demographic metadata differed by source and by participant and was supplied without curation.

This clonotype was sampled from a man aged 40-49 years who had recovered from COVID-19. The receptor chain draws on TRBV7-2 and TRBJ2-1; the junction holds 9 bases that match TRBD2. Sequences were obtained from PBMCs or T cells enriched from blood (not recorded which). The base sequence is TGTGCCAGCAGCCTGGGGGCTAGCGGGGTGACCTACAATGAGCAGTTCTTC. The resulting protein is CASSLGASGVTYNEQFF.